These T cell receptor beta chains were read from a single sample in a study of regulatory dendritic cells for organ transplantation. TCRdb's table, derived via immunoSEQ multiplex PCR, lists solely in-frame clones and lacks some. This table holds tens of thousands of clones, 85% to 95% found once. Source material: naive CD8+ T cells from blood. The receptors derive from a human donor in good health. Each CDR3 is given with its conserved first and last residue. A D gene is named only where the DNA matches it firmly. Size is omitted from some rows. Given values are once, few, many or a class for expanded clones.

j_call d_call clone_size cdr3_length v_call cdr3_aa cdr3_nt
TRBJ1-2 TRBD1 . 15 TRBV4-3 CASSQDSRDRAGYTF TGCGCCAGCAGCCAAGACTCCCGGGACAGGGCGGGCTACACCTTC
TRBJ2-7 TRBD1 . 16 TRBV7-9 CASSLALNRGLYEQYF TGTGCCAGCAGCTTAGCCCTCAACAGGGGGCTGTACGAGCAGTACTTC
TRBJ2-3 . . 10 TRBV4-1 CASRGDTQYF TGCGCCAGCAGGGGTGATACGCAGTATTTT
TRBJ2-3 TRBD2 . 18 TRBV2 CASRGLAGRNPSTDTQYF TGTGCCAGCAGAGGACTAGCGGGGCGGAACCCTAGCACAGATACGCAGTATTTT
TRBJ1-1 TRBD1 . 14 TRBV4-3 CASSLIQGATEAFF TGCGCCAGCAGCCTAATACAGGGGGCAACTGAAGCTTTCTTT
TRBJ2-4 . . 12 TRBV27 CASSPHQDIQYF TGTGCCAGCAGTCCCCACCAGGACATTCAGTACTTC
TRBJ1-1 TRBD1 . 13 TRBV30 CAWSRGTDAEAFF TGTGCCTGGAGCCGGGGGACAGACGCTGAAGCTTTCTTT
TRBJ1-2 TRBD1 . 16 TRBV4-1 CASSQLTGGPNYGYTF TGCGCCAGCAGCCAACTAACAGGGGGTCCTAACTATGGCTACACCTTC
TRBJ2-7 TRBD2 . 14 TRBV2 CASFLTSRSYEQYF TGTGCCAGCTTCCTGACTAGCCGGTCCTACGAGCAGTACTTC
TRBJ2-7 TRBD1 once 17 TRBV7-9 CASSLDRGLGKSYEQYF TGTGCCAGCAGCTTGGACAGGGGGTTAGGGAAATCCTACGAGCAGTACTTC
TRBJ1-2 . few 12 TRBV7-9 CASSLGGFGYTF TGTGCCAGCAGCTTAGGGGGATTTGGCTACACCTTC
TRBJ2-1 TRBD2 . 14 TRBV6-5 CASSSSGTINEQFF TGTGCCAGCAGTTCGTCCGGGACTATTAACGAGCAGTTCTTC
TRBJ1-3 . . 14 TRBV19 CASSLIPSGNTIYF TGTGCCAGTAGCCTAATACCCTCTGGAAACACCATATATTTT
TRBJ1-1 . . 12 TRBV6-5 CASRGKNTEAFF TGTGCCAGCAGGGGAAAGAACACTGAAGCTTTCTTT
TRBJ1-1 TRBD1 . 16 TRBV13 CASSSFTGDGNTEAFF TGTGCCAGCAGCTCCTTTACAGGGGATGGGAACACTGAAGCTTTCTTT
TRBJ1-1 . . 19 TRBV28 CASSLLLRDIALGNTEAFF TGTGCCAGCAGTTTATTGCTCCGGGACATCGCTCTGGGGAACACTGAAGCTTTCTTT
TRBJ2-7 TRBD2 . 16 TRBV5-4 CASSLGRLAGGNEQYF TGTGCCAGCAGCTTGGGGCGACTAGCGGGGGGGAACGAGCAGTACTTC
TRBJ2-1 . once 15 TRBV5-8 CASSLATIYGNEQFF TGTGCCAGCAGCTTGGCGACTATATATGGGAATGAGCAGTTCTTC
TRBJ1-5 . . 15 TRBV15 CATSTGTLTNQPQHF TGTGCCACCAGCACGGGCACCTTAACAAATCAGCCCCAGCATTTT
TRBJ2-7 . . 19 TRBV7-6 CASSSLGGFRDTQSYEQYF TGTGCCAGCAGCTCATTAGGGGGATTCCGGGACACCCAATCCTACGAGCAGTACTTC
TRBJ2-2 TRBD1 . 16 TRBV19 CASSSQGSRFPGELFF TGTGCCAGTAGTTCACAGGGGTCGCGCTTCCCCGGGGAGCTGTTTTTT
TRBJ2-1 . . 16 TRBV4-2 CASSQPDWNSYNEQFF TGTGCCAGCAGCCAGCCAGACTGGAACTCCTACAATGAGCAGTTCTTC
TRBJ2-1 . . 16 TRBV11-3 CASSLSSRYTYNEQFF TGTGCCAGCAGCTTATCATCCCGCTATACCTACAATGAGCAGTTCTTC
TRBJ1-1 . . 12 TRBV27 CASSSSVSEAFF TGTGCCAGCAGTTCGTCAGTTTCTGAAGCTTTCTTT
TRBJ2-7 TRBD2 few 14 TRBV6-5 CASSKTRGGHEQYF TGTGCCAGCAGTAAAACCCGGGGGGGCCACGAGCAGTACTTC
TRBJ1-2 . . 11 TRBV2 CASIRVYGYTF TGTGCCAGTATTAGGGTATATGGCTACACCTTC
TRBJ2-7 . . 15 TRBV11-1 CASSLPRRGRSEQYF TGTGCCAGCAGCTTACCCAGGAGGGGGCGATCCGAGCAGTACTTC
TRBJ2-1 . . 13 TRBV27 CASSLSRNNEQFF TGTGCCAGCAGTTTATCGAGGAACAATGAGCAGTTCTTC
TRBJ1-1 TRBD1 few 13 TRBV10-3 CAIRDWTGDEAFF TGTGCCATCAGAGACTGGACAGGGGATGAAGCTTTCTTT
TRBJ2-7 TRBD2 . 14 TRBV29-1 CSVALAGGSYEQYF TGCAGCGTTGCGCTAGCGGGAGGATCCTACGAGCAGTACTTC
TRBJ2-3 . . 15 TRBV13 CASSMRAESTDTQYF TGTGCCAGCAGCATGAGAGCGGAAAGCACAGATACGCAGTATTTT
TRBJ1-5 . . 15 TRBV9 CASSPWGGATQPQHF TGTGCCAGCAGCCCGTGGGGGGGGGCTACTCAGCCCCAGCATTTT
TRBJ1-6 . . 13 TRBV27 CASSLTGWSPLHF TGTGCCAGCAGTTTAACAGGGTGGTCACCCCTCCACTTT
TRBJ2-7 . few 11 TRBV2 CATGEGGEQYF TGTGCCACAGGCGAGGGAGGCGAGCAGTACTTC
TRBJ2-3 . . 13 TRBV4-3 CASSRTSTDTQYF TGCGCCAGCAGCCGCACTAGCACAGATACGCAGTATTTT
TRBJ2-1 . . 16 TRBV5-6 CASSPPPGFSYNEQFF TGTGCCAGCAGCCCCCCGCCAGGGTTCTCCTACAATGAGCAGTTCTTC
TRBJ2-1 TRBD1 . 17 TRBV9 CASSVGVTGGSYNEQFF TGTGCCAGCAGCGTAGGAGTTACAGGGGGCTCCTACAATGAGCAGTTCTTC
TRBJ1-2 TRBD1 few 13 TRBV27 CASSDRVGRGYTF TGTGCCAGCTCCGACAGGGTGGGAAGGGGCTACACCTTC
TRBJ1-4 . once 15 TRBV4-3 CASSLLTDPNEKLFF TGCGCCAGCAGCCTTTTGACAGACCCAAATGAAAAACTGTTTTTT
TRBJ2-3 TRBD2 . 15 TRBV5-8 CASSERELGGDTQYF TGTGCCAGCAGCGAGCGGGAGTTAGGAGGAGATACGCAGTATTTT
TRBJ1-2 . . 12 TRBV7-9 CATISQGFGYTF TGTGCCACCATCTCCCAGGGGTTTGGCTACACCTTC
TRBJ1-4 TRBD1 . 14 TRBV7-8 CASSFTGGNEKLFF TGTGCCAGCAGCTTTACAGGGGGTAATGAAAAACTGTTTTTT
TRBJ1-2 . . 14 TRBV6-1 CASSFRRRNYGYTF TGTGCCAGCAGTTTTCGGCGGAGAAACTATGGCTACACCTTC
TRBJ1-1 . . 17 TRBV30 CAWSLRLVPGSNTEAFF TGTGCCTGGAGTTTAAGACTGGTCCCGGGGAGCAACACTGAAGCTTTCTTT
TRBJ2-7 . . 12 TRBV11-1 CASSLVSYEQYF TGTGCCAGCAGCTTAGTAAGCTACGAGCAGTACTTC
TRBJ2-1 TRBD2 . 15 TRBV30 CAWRTSGRTYNEQFF TGTGCCTGGAGGACTAGCGGGAGGACGTACAATGAGCAGTTCTTC
TRBJ2-7 . . 11 TRBV27 CASSFRGEQYF TGTGCCAGCAGTTTTCGCGGGGAGCAGTACTTC
TRBJ1-1 . . 13 TRBV6-4 CASSAGRNTEAFF TGTGCCAGCAGTGCCGGGAGAAACACTGAAGCTTTCTTT
TRBJ2-3 . . 15 TRBV30 CAWSTTGVITDTQYF TGTGCCTGGAGCACCACCGGGGTAATCACAGATACGCAGTATTTT
TRBJ1-2 TRBD1 once 15 TRBV4-1 CASSHLGQPNYGYTF TGCGCCAGCAGCCACCTGGGACAGCCTAACTATGGCTACACCTTC
TRBJ1-2 . . 12 TRBV2 CASPRDEGGYTF TGTGCCAGCCCGCGGGACGAGGGCGGCTACACCTTC
TRBJ2-1 . . 15 TRBV28 CATGGLSGRDNEQFF TGTGCCACTGGGGGGCTTAGCGGTAGAGACAATGAGCAGTTCTTC
TRBJ1-2 . . 10 TRBV7-9 CASSLLGYTF TGTGCCAGCAGCTTATTGGGCTACACCTTC
TRBJ1-1 . few 14 TRBV5-6 CASTLGGRVTEAFF TGTGCCAGCACCCTTGGGGGGCGGGTCACTGAAGCTTTCTTT